This record concerns one T cell receptor (beta chain) sequence. An end of the junction differs from the germline gene, which may be a read error. This entry belongs to a study of early T cells in non-severe SARS-CoV-2 infection. Study-level information: Investigators sequenced bulk RNA drawn from unsorted whole blood, and chains remained unpaired.

This CDR3 region has 12 residues. CDR1 is MDHEN and CDR2 is SYDVKM in the germline V gene. Attachment of unique molecular identifiers was made to individual cDNA molecules. Each CDR3 protein gets one entry after TCRdb re-called the 5' RACE reads with MiXCR. The sample has over 85,000 distinct CDR3 sequences, around 13% seen once. This clonotype was sampled from an adult who was a healthcare worker with PCR-confirmed SARS-CoV-2 infection or an uninfected control (not recorded which). Sequencing was performed on whole blood. The genes are TRBV28 and TRBJ1-2; D gene uncertain. The CDR3 spells CASRDTNYGYIF. In DNA form, the CDR3 reads TGTGCCAGCAGAGACACTAACTATGGCTACATCTTC.